The 2 T cell receptor beta chains below were found in one sample sequenced in a study of shared clonotypes between healthy human individuals. The assay was immunoSEQ multiplex PCR, and TCRdb's table has in-frame clones only and misses some. The table has about 1,800,000 clones, about 95% seen once; the top ten hold around 1%. Naive CD8 cells were CD45RO-negative, positively selected for CCR7, excluding terminally differentiated effector memory CD45RA+ cells. Input material: naive CD8+ T cells sorted from blood. Every receptor here comes from a young man in good health.

V is TRBV10-1 and J is TRBJ1-1; D unclear. The CDR3 loop spans 11 amino acids. CDR1 and CDR2 from the germline V gene are WNHNN and SYGVQD (reference sequence). Trimming removed 5 bases at V and 3 bases at J, with 4 bases between. CDR3 residues: CASSSDTEAFF. CDR3 sequence (DNA): TGCGCCAGCAGTTCGGACACTGAAGCTTTCTTT.

The J gene is TRBJ2-1, the V gene TRBV19; weak D call: TRBD2 (6 bases). CDR1 is LNHDA, CDR2 SQIVND, per germline (reference sequence). This CDR3 comprises 15 residues. Trimming shortened V by 4 bases and J by 4 bases, and 14 bases separated the two germline ends. The CDR3 spells CASSNRGGAYNEQFF. As DNA, the CDR3 is TGTGCCAGTAGTAATAGGGGAGGTGCGTACAATGAGCAGTTCTTC.